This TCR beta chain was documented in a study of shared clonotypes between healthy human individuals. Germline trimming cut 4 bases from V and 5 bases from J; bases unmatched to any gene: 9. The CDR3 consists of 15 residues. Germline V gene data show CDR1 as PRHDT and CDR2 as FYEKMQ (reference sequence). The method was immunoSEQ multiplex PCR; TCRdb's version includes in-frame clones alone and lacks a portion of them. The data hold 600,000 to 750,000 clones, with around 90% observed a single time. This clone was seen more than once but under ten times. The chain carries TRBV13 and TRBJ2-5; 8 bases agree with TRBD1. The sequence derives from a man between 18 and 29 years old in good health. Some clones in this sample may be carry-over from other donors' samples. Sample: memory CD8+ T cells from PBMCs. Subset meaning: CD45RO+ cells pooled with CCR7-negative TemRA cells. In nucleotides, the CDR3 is TGTGCCAGCAGCTCCAGGGGGCGGGGTGAGGAGACCCAGTACTTC. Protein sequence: CASSSRGRGEETQYF.